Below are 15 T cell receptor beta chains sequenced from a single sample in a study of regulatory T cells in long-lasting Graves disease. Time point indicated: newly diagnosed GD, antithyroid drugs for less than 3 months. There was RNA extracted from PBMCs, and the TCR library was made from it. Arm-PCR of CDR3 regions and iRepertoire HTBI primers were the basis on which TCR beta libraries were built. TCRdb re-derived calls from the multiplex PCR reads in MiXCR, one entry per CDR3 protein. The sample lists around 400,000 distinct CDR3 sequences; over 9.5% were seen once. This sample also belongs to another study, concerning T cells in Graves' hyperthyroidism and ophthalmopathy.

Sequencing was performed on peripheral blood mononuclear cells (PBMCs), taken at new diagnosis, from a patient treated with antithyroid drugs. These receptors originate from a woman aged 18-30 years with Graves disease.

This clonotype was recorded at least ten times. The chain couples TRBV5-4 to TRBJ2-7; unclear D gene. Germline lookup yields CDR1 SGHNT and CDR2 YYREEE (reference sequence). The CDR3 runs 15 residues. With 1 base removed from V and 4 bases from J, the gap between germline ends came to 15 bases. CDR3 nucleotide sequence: TGTGCCAGCAGCTTGTCTACTTCCAAACTTTACGAGCAGTACTTC. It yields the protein CASSLSTSKLYEQYF.

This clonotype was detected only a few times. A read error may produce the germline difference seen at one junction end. The CDR3 DNA follows: TGTGCCAGCTCAGGGAGCTCCTACAATGGGCAGTTCTTC. It codes for CASSGSSYNGQFF. The chain recombines TRBV18 with TRBJ2-1, with D possibly matching TRBD2 (5 bases). The CDR3 sequence is 13 residues long. The germline V gene encodes CDR1 KGHSH and CDR2 LQKENI.

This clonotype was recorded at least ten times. The CDR3 reads CASSPGTGSNYGYTF. CDR3 sequence (DNA): TGTGCCAGCAGTCCCGGGACAGGGAGTAACTATGGCTACACCTTC. The chain carries TRBV6-1 and TRBJ1-2; 9 positions match TRBD1. V lost 5 bases and J lost 1; bases outside the gene matches: 5. CDR3 length: 15 residues. CDR1 is MNHNS and CDR2 is SASEGT in the germline V gene.

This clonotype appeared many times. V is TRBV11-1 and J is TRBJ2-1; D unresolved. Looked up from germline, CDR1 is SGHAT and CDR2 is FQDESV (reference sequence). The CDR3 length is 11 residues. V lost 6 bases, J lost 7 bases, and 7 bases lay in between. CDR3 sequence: CASRGTNEQFF. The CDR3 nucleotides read TGTGCCAGCAGGGGTACTAATGAGCAGTTCTTC.

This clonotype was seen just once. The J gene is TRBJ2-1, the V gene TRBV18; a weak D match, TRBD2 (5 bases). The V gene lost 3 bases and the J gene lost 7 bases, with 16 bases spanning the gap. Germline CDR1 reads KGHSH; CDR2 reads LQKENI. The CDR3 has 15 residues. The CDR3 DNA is TGTGCCAGCTCACCCGTTACCCTTAGGGAGAATGAGCAGTTCTTC. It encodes CASSPVTLRENEQFF.

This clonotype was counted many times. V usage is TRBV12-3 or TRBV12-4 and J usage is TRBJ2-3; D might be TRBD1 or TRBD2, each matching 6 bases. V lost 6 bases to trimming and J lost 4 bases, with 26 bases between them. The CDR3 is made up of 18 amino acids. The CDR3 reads CASSLISRDIFVPDTQYF. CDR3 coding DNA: TGTGCCAGCAGCCTAATCTCGCGGGACATTTTCGTCCCAGATACGCAGTATTTT.

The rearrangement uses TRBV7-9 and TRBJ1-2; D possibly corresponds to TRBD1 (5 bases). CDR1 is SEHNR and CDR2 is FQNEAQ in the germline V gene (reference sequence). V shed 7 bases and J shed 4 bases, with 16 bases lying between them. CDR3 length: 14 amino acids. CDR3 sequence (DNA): TGTGCCAGCACCTGGCGGGGGACGGTCTATGGCTACACCTTC. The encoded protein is CASTWRGTVYGYTF.

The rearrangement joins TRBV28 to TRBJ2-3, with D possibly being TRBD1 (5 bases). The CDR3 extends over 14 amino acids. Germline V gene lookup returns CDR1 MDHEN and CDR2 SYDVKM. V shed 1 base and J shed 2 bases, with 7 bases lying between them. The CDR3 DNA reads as TGTGCCAGCAGTTTATCGACAGCCACAGATACGCAGTATTTT. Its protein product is CASSLSTATDTQYF.

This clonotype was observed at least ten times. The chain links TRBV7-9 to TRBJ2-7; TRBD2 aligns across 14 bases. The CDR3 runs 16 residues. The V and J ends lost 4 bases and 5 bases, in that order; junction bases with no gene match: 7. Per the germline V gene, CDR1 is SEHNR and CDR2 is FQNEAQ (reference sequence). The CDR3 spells CASSSWTSGRSNEQYF. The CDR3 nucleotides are TGTGCCAGCAGCTCCTGGACTAGCGGGAGGTCCAACGAGCAGTACTTC.

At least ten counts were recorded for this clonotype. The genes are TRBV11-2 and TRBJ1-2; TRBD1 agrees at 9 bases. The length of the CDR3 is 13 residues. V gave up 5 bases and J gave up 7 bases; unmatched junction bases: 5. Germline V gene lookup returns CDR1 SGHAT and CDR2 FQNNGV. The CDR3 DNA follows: TGTGCCAGCAGCCCATACAGGGGGCCTGGCTACACCTTC. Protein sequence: CASSPYRGPGYTF.

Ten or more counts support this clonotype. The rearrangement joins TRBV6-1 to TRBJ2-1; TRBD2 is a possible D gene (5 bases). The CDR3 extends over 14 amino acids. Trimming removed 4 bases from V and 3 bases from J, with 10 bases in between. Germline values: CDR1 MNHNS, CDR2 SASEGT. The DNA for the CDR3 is TGTGCCAGCAGTGTTAATCGGGACTACAATGAGCAGTTCTTC. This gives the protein CASSVNRDYNEQFF.

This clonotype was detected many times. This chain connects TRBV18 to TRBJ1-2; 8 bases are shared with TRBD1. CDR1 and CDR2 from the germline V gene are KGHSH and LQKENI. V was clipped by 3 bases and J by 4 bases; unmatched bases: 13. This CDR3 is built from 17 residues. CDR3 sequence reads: CASSPDPDRAKSYGYTF. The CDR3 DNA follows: TGTGCCAGCTCACCTGACCCGGACAGGGCCAAAAGCTATGGCTACACCTTC.

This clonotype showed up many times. The CDR3 region has the DNA TGTGCCAGCAGTTTAGCAGGAGACATCACTGAAGCTTTCTTT. Translation gives CASSLAGDITEAFF. This chain links TRBV28 with TRBJ1-1; D gene unclear. The CDR3 covers 14 residues. CDR1 and CDR2 from the germline V gene are MDHEN and SYDVKM. Trimming pared 2 bases from V and 4 bases from J, leaving 11 bases between. The full variable domain, its missing parts supplied by reference TRBV28 and TRBJ1-1, is DVKVTQSSRYLVKRTGEKVFLECVQDMDHENMFWYRQDPGLGLRLIYFSYDVKMKEKGDIPEGYSVSREKKERFSLILESASTNQTSMYLCASSLAGDITEAFFGQGTRLTVV.

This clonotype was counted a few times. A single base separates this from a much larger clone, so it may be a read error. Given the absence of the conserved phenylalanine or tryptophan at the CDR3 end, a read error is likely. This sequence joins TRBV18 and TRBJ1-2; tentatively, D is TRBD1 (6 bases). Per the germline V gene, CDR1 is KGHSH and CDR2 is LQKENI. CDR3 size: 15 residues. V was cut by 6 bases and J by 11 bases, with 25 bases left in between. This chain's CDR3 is CASSLTPGTQRAYTS. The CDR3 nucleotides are TGTGCCAGCTCTCTAACCCCCGGGACACAAAGGGCATACACCTCC.

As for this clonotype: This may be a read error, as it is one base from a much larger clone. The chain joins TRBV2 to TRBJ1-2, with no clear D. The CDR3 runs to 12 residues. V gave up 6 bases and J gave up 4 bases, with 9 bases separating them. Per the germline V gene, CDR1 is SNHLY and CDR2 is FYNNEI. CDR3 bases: TGTGCCAGCAGCGGACGGGTCTATGGCTACACCTTC. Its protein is CASSGRVYGYTF.